This T cell receptor beta chain was captured by sequencing in a study of blood T cell repertoires in COVID-19. TCRdb's copy holds only in-frame clones and misses some; the assay was immunoSEQ multiplex PCR. The table has 90,000 to 120,000 clones, around 87% seen once. The CDR3 is made up of 15 amino acids. The V segment lost 5 bases and the J segment 2 bases; nucleotides outside the gene matches: 7. Germline V lookup: CDR1 MNHEY, CDR2 SMNVEV (reference sequence). The J gene is TRBJ2-5, the V gene TRBV27; 8 bases line up with TRBD1. The sequenced sample consisted of peripheral blood. The sequence came from a man between 50 and 59 years old with acute or convalescent COVID-19. DNA of the CDR3: TGTGCCAGCAGTCCCCGGACAGGGTGGCAAGAGACCCAGTACTTC. It codes for CASSPRTGWQETQYF.